This T cell receptor beta chain is drawn from a study of blood T cell repertoires in COVID-19. Looking at the study overall: Sources were T cells, B-cell-depleted T cells, or PBMCs; the material itself was cDNA or gDNA.

Profiled with immunoSEQ multiplex PCR; TCRdb holds only in-frame clones, not every one. The table has roughly 150,000 clones, 65% to 80% seen once. The participants were between about 18 and 90 years old and came from 20 to 30 US areas. Participants' own reports of clinical history determined their cohort assignment. The clonotype comes from a woman aged 70 to 79 in a cohort exposed to, infected with or recovered from COVID-19 (not recorded which). The sample comprised PBMCs or T cells enriched from blood (not recorded which).

CDR3 loop: CASSTRSGDPAFF. The CDR3 DNA is TGTGCCAGCAGCACCCGCTCCGGAGACCCAGCTTTCTTT. This chain links TRBV4-2 with TRBJ1-1, with unresolved D. The CDR3 is 13 amino acids. Germline V CDR1 and CDR2: LGHNA, YNFKEQ. V dropped 5 bases and J dropped 10 bases, with 17 bases sitting between them.